This T cell receptor beta chain was captured in a study of blood T cell repertoires in COVID-19. The repertoire was sequenced with immunoSEQ multiplex PCR; TCRdb's copy has only in-frame clones and lacks some. The table has tens of thousands of clones, about 88% seen once. This CDR3 has 19 residues. Germline CDR1 SEHNR, CDR2 FQNEAQ (reference sequence). J was trimmed by 2 bases and V by 5 bases; bases with no gene match: 18. The rearrangement uses TRBV7-9 and TRBJ2-7; 10 bases map to TRBD1. The specimen sequenced was peripheral blood. The receptor comes from a human donor with active COVID-19. The donor label of this sample is uncertain. The CDR3 bases are TGTGCCAGCAGCGGGGACTCCGGGACAGGGGCTAAAAACGCCTACGAGCAGTACTTC. It codes for CASSGDSGTGAKNAYEQYF.